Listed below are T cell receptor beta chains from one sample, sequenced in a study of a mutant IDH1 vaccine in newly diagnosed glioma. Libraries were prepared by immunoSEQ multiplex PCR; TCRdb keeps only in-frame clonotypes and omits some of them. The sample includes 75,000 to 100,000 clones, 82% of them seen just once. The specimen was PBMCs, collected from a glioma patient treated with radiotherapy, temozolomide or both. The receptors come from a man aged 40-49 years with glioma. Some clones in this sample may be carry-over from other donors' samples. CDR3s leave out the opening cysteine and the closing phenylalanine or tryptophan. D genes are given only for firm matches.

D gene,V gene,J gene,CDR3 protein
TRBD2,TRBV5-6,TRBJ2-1,ASSLWRTSGNEQF
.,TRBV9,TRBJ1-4,ASSVSGVINEKLF
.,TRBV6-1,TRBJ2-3,ASSEGIYQGTGTDTQY
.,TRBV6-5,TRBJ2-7,ASSYGTEQY
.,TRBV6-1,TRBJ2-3,ATKVDSTDTQY
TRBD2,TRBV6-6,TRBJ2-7,AARRLAGPSYEQY
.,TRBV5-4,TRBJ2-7,ASSLGGTASSYEQY
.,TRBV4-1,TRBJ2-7,ASSQEHPARGSEQY
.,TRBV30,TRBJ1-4,AWSVPTANEKLF
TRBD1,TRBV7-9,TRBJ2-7,ASSPGDDRGYEQY
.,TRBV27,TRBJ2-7,ASSLQSGGGYEQY
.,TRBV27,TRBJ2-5,ASSPRVSETQY
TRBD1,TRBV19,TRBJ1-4,ASSPNRDRGRGKLF
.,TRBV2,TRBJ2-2,ASEGGNTGELF
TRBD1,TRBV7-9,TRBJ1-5,ASSQGSSNQPQH
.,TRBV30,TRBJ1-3,AWSVTRGTIY
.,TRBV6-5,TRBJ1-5,ASSDGNQPQH
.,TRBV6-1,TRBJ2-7,ASSEARVRTYEQY
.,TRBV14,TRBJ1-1,ASSQLEGSMNTEAF
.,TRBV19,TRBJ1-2,ASSIKDSGYT
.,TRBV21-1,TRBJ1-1,ASSPVEGGLSATEAF
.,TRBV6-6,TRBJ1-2,ASRTTEHYGYT
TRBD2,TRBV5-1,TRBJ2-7,ASSSTSPYEQY
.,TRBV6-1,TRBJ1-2,ASTVEGIYGYT
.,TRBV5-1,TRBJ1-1,ASSYDPNTEAF